This record concerns one TCR beta chain sequence. The ends lost 5 bases at V and 6 bases at J; junction bases unmatched: 9. CDR1 and CDR2 from the germline V gene are MDHEN and SYDVKM. The CDR3 is made up of 16 amino acids. These data come from a study of blood T cell repertoires in COVID-19. Libraries were prepared by immunoSEQ multiplex PCR; TCRdb keeps only in-frame clonotypes and omits some of them. The sample holds 200,000 to 300,000 clones, approximately 90% seen once. Sequenced input: peripheral blood. This clonotype was obtained from a woman between 40 and 55 years old with acute or convalescent COVID-19. V and J are TRBV28 and TRBJ2-2; TRBD1 matches at 10 bases. The CDR3 DNA reads TGTGCCAGCAGTCCTGGGGACAGGGGAGTCGCCGGGGAGCTGTTTTTT. This gives the protein CASSPGDRGVAGELFF.